This paragraph covers one TCR beta chain sequence. Antigen: not known. 13 Jbeta primers and 60 Vbeta primers were used for the PCR. Only in-frame clones appear in the TCRdb table, and some are missing; sequencing was by immunoSEQ multiplex PCR. The data hold 150,000 or so clones, with about 84% observed a single time. The CDR3 spans 12 residues. CDR1 and CDR2 (germline): SGHNT, YENEEA. V was pared by 3 bases and J by 6 bases, with 8 bases between. The sample originates from a study of cytomegalovirus exposure and HLA in healthy donors. Study results and caveats: In a later analysis, TCR beta V- and J-gene trimming was associated with a missense DCLRE1C variant.

V usage is TRBV11-3 and J usage is TRBJ1-1; D possibly corresponds to TRBD1 (5 bases). This clonotype was sampled from a man over 45 in good health and CMV-seronegative. The sample was PBMCs. The CDR3 coding sequence is TGTGCCAGCAGCTTCGGAGGGGCTGAAGCTTTCTTT. Amino acid sequence: CASSFGGAEAFF. Filled out from reference TRBV11-3 and TRBJ1-1, the complete variable domain reads EAGVVQSPRYKIIEKKQPVAFWCNPISGHNTLYWYLQNLGQGPELLIRYENEEAVDDSQLPKDRFSAERLKGVDSTLKIQPAELGDSAVYLCASSFGGAEAFFGQGTRLTVV.